These 21 T cell receptor beta chains were all obtained from the same sample, sequenced in a study of CXCR3-negative and CXCR3-positive naive CD8 T cells. TRB cDNA libraries were made by UMI-labeled 5' RACE. TCRdb reworked the 5' RACE reads into one entry per CDR3 protein, no DNA. The sample data list nearly 110,000 distinct CDR3 sequences. Whole-study results and caveats: CXCR3-positive naive cells had TRB CDR3s that were more hydrophobic than CXCR3-negative naive cells had.

For these TCRs, the target antigens are not known. Sequencing used naive CXCR3+ CD8+ T cells from blood. Subset denoted: CD45RO-CCR7+CD27+CD95- naive CD8+ T cells expressing CXCR3 (TNR3+). These receptors were obtained from a human donor in good health. Some clones in this sample may be carry-over from other donors' samples.

The V and J genes are TRBV7-9 and TRBJ2-7; there is no DNA to check the TCRdb D call of TRBD1. The CDR3 spans 13 residues. Germline assignment: CDR1 SEHNR and CDR2 FQNEAQ (reference sequence). CDR3 loop: CASSLMQGPEQYF.

The rearrangement joins TRBV29-1 to TRBJ2-3; TCRdb calls TRBD2, which cannot be checked without DNA. This CDR3 comprises 15 residues. The V gene's germline CDR1 is SQVTM and CDR2 ANQGSEA. Here the CDR3 reads CSVLPSLASADTQYF.

This rearrangement joins TRBV6-2 or TRBV6-3 to TRBJ2-1; TCRdb outputs TRBD2, but without DNA this stays unchecked. In germline, CDR1 is MNHEY, CDR2 SVGEGT. The CDR3 sequence is 16 residues long. This CDR3 is CASLDSEDYLYNEQFF.

The chain uses TRBV6-5 and TRBJ1-1. Germline V gene lookup returns CDR1 MNHEY and CDR2 SVGAGI. The CDR3 has 15 amino acids. The CDR3 is CASSYSNPLATEAFF.

The chain carries TRBV23-1 and TRBJ1-1; the TCRdb call, TRBD1, lacks DNA for checking. TRBV23-1 is known as an ORF, though its function is uncertain. The length of the CDR3 is 15 residues. The CDR3 loop is CASSPEGNQNTEAFF.

This sequence joins TRBV29-1 and TRBJ2-1; there is no DNA to check the TCRdb D call of TRBD2. The CDR3 spans 12 residues. Per germline, CDR1 SQVTM and CDR2 ANQGSEA. This CDR3 reads CSVDQLANEQFF.

The chain couples TRBV28 to TRBJ2-6; TCRdb names TRBD2, which stays unverified in the absence of DNA. Germline CDR1 and CDR2: MDHEN and SYDVKM. This CDR3 spans 15 amino acids. This chain's CDR3 is CASSKGLSGANVLTF. Supplemented by reference TRBV28 and TRBJ2-6, the full variable domain reads DVKVTQSSRYLVKRTGEKVFLECVQDMDHENMFWYRQDPGLGLRLIYFSYDVKMKEKGDIPEGYSVSREKKERFSLILESASTNQTSMYLCASSKGLSGANVLTFGAGSRLTVL.

The chain employs TRBV7-9 and TRBJ1-1; without DNA, the TCRdb call of TRBD1 cannot be checked. Germline V gene data show CDR1 as SEHNR and CDR2 as FQNEAQ (reference sequence). This CDR3 has 13 amino acids. Here the CDR3 reads CASSPPAGTEAFF.

The rearrangement joins TRBV28 to TRBJ2-5; TCRdb designates TRBD2, a call that cannot be tested without DNA. Germline lookup yields CDR1 MDHEN and CDR2 SYDVKM. The CDR3 has 15 amino acids. The CDR3 is CASSTPSGGGETQYF.

This chain connects TRBV24-1 to TRBJ2-3; TCRdb's D gene call, TRBD1, goes unchecked for lack of DNA. The CDR3 runs to 16 residues. Germline V gene sequence: CDR1 KGHDR, CDR2 SFDVKD. The CDR3 protein is CATSDSLSTITDTQYF.

This sequence joins TRBV13 and TRBJ2-1; checking the TCRdb D call of TRBD2 is not possible without DNA. Looked up from germline, CDR1 is PRHDT and CDR2 is FYEKMQ (reference sequence). This CDR3 spans 14 amino acids. CDR3 protein: CASSIPGLADEQFF.

V gene TRBV7-9 combines with J gene TRBJ2-7; as DNA is missing, the TRBD1 call by TCRdb cannot be tested. This CDR3 contains 14 residues. From germline, CDR1 is SEHNR and CDR2 FQNEAQ (reference sequence). This chain's CDR3 is CASSLGQGFYEQYF.

CDR3 in amino acids: CSASSVRDTQYF. This chain connects TRBV20-1 to TRBJ2-3. There are 12 residues in the CDR3. The germline CDR1 and CDR2 sequences are DFQATT and SNEGSKA (reference sequence).

The rearrangement joins TRBV13 to TRBJ1-3; TCRdb calls TRBD1, which cannot be checked without DNA. This CDR3 comprises 16 residues. In germline, CDR1 is PRHDT, CDR2 FYEKMQ (reference sequence). The CDR3 sequence is CASSLITGTDGNTIYF. The full variable domain, with the rest looked up from reference TRBV13 and TRBJ1-3, is AAGVIQSPRHLIKEKRETATLKCYPIPRHDTVYWYQQGPGQDPQFLISFYEKMQSDKGSIPDRFSAQQFSDYHSELNMSSLELGDSALYFCASSLITGTDGNTIYFGEGSWLTVV.

The chain uses TRBV4-1 and TRBJ2-7; checking the TCRdb D call of TRBD1 is not possible without DNA. The CDR3 is 14 amino acids. Looked up from germline, CDR1 is MGHRA and CDR2 is YSYEKL. The CDR3 reads CAGSSRGEWDEQYF.

The chain links TRBV7-9 to TRBJ2-3; the TCRdb call, TRBD1, lacks DNA for checking. CDR1 and CDR2 (germline): SEHNR, FQNEAQ (reference sequence). The CDR3 has 17 residues. CDR3 in amino acids: CASSPQPGQGRTDTQYF.

The rearrangement uses TRBV27 and TRBJ2-6; the D gene TCRdb calls, TRBD2, cannot be checked with no DNA. The CDR3 runs to 16 residues. Germline V gives CDR1 MNHEY, CDR2 SMNVEV (reference sequence). CDR3 loop: CASSLGGNSGANVLTF.

The genes are TRBV4-3 and TRBJ2-3; TCRdb lists TRBD1, though no DNA is available to test this call. The length of the CDR3 is 21 residues. CDR1 and CDR2 from the germline V gene are LGHNA and YSLEER. CDR3 in amino acids: CASSQEVGEQGALFGTDTQYF.

The chain recombines TRBV7-2 with TRBJ1-6. The germline gives CDR1 SGHTA, CDR2 FQGNSA. The CDR3 totals 15 residues. CDR3 region: CASTLPTGFNSPLHF.

This rearrangement joins TRBV12-3 or TRBV12-4 to TRBJ2-3; TCRdb picks TRBD1, but there is no DNA to check that call. The CDR3 is 16 amino acids. This CDR3 reads CASSPYDGTMADTQYF.

The chain links TRBV5-1 to TRBJ1-2. The V gene's germline CDR1 is SGHRS and CDR2 YFSETQ. The CDR3 contains 15 residues. This chain's CDR3 is CASSLYPTSVYGYTF.